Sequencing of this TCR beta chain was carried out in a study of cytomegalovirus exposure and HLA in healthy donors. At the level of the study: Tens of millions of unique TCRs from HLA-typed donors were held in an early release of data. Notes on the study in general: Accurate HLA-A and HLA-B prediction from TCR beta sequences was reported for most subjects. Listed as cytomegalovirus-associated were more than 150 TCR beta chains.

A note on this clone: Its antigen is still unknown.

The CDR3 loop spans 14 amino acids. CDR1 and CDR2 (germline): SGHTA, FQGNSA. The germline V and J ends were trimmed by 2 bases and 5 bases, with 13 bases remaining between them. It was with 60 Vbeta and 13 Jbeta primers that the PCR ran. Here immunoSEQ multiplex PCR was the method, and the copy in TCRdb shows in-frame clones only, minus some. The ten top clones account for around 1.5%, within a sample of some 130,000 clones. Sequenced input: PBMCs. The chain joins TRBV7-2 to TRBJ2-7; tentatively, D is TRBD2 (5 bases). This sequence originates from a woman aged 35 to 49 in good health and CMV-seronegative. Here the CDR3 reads CASSLTGSRHEQYF. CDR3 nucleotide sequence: TGTGCCAGCAGCTTAACGGGGTCTAGGCACGAGCAGTACTTC.